The sequence of this T cell receptor beta chain was determined in a study of cytomegalovirus exposure and HLA in healthy donors. About this clone: The target antigen is unknown.

V was shortened by 2 bases and J by 2 bases, with 13 bases between the two germline ends. CDR3 size: 15 residues. CDR1 is SGHRS, CDR2 YFSETQ, per germline. Broader study findings: Later on, an analysis showed TCR association rates differing by HLA locus, with DRB1 the most and HLA-C the fewest.

Primers: 60 Vbeta forward and 13 Jbeta reverse. The repertoire was sequenced with immunoSEQ multiplex PCR; TCRdb's copy has only in-frame clones and lacks some. Here the sample spans 87,000 or so clones, approximately 80% being singletons. This sequence was found in a middle-aged woman in good health and CMV-seronegative. The sample was PBMCs. V and J are TRBV5-1 and TRBJ1-1, with D possibly TRBD1 on 5 matching bases. The DNA of the CDR3 is TGCGCCAGCAGCTTAGGATGGGGCTTAAACACTGAAGCTTTCTTT. Its protein is CASSLGWGLNTEAFF.